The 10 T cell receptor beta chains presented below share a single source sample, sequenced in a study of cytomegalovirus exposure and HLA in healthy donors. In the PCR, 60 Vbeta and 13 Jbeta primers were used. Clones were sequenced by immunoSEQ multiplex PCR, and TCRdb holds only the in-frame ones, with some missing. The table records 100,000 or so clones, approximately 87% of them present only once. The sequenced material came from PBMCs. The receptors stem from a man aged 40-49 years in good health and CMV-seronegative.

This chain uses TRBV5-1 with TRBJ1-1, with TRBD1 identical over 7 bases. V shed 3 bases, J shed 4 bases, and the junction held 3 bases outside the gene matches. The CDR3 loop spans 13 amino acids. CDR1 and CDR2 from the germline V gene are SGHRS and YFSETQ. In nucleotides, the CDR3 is TGCGCCAGCAGCTCCGCAGGGGGCACTGAAGCTTTCTTT. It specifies CASSSAGGTEAFF.

The CDR3 nucleotides are TGTGCCAGCAGCCCAGGGGGGTTCGGCTTGAACGAGCAGTACTTC. Protein sequence: CASSPGGFGLNEQYF. This chain connects TRBV11-3 to TRBJ2-7; TRBD1 might be the D (7 bases). This CDR3 contains 15 residues. Germline CDR1 SGHNT, CDR2 YENEEA. The germline V and J ends were trimmed by 5 bases and 5 bases, with 19 bases remaining between them.

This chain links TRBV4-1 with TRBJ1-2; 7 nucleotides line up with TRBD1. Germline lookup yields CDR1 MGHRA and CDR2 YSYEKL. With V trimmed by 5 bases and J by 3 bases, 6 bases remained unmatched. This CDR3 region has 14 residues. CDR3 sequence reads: CASSGVGTDYGYTF. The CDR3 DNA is TGCGCCAGCAGCGGAGTCGGGACAGACTATGGCTACACCTTC.

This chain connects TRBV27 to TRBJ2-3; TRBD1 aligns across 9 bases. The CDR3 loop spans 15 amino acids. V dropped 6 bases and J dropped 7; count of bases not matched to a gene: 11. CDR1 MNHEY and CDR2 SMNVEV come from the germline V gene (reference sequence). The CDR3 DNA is TGTGCCAGCAGCCCCGTCGACAGGGGGGGAAATACGCAGTATTTT. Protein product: CASSPVDRGGNTQYF.

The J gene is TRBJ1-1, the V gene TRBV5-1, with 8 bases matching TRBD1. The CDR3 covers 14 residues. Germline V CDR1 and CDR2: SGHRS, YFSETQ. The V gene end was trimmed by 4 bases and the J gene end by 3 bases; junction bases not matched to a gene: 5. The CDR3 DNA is TGCGCCAGCAGCCTGACAGGGGACGACACTGAAGCTTTCTTT. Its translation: CASSLTGDDTEAFF.

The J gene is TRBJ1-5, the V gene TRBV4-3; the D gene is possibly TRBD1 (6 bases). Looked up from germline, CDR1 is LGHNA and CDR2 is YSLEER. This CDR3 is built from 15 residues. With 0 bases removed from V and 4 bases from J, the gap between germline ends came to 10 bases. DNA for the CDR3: TGCGCCAGCAGCCAAGATTGGCAGGGGAATCAGCCCCAGCATTTT. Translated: CASSQDWQGNQPQHF.

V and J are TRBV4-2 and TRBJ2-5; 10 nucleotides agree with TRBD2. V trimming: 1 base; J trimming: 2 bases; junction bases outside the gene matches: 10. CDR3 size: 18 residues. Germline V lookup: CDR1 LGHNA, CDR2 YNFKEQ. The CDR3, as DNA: TGTGCCAGCAGCCAAGTGTTGGAAGCGGGGGGGCGACAAGAGACCCAGTACTTC. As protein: CASSQVLEAGGRQETQYF.

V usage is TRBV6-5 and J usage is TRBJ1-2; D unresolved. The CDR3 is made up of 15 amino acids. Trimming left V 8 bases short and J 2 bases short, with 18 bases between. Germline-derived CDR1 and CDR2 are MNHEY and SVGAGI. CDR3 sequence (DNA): TGTGCCAGCGCCCAAGGGAGGACGGGGAACTATGGCTACACCTTC. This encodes CASAQGRTGNYGYTF.

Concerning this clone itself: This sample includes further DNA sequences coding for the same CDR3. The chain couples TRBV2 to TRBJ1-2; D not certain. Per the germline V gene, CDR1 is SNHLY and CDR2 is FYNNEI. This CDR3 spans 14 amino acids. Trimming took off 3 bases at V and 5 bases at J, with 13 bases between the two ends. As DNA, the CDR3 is TGTGCCAGCAGTGAGTTCGAGGGCTCGTATGGCTACACCTTC. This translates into CASSEFEGSYGYTF.

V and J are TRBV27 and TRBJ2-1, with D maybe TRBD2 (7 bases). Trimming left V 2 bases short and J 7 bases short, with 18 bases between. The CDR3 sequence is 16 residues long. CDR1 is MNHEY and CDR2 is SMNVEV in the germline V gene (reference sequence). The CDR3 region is CASSLGAGAAANEQFF. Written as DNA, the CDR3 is TGTGCCAGCAGTTTAGGTGCGGGGGCGGCTGCGAATGAGCAGTTCTTC.